Sequencing of this T cell receptor (beta chain) was carried out in a study of vaccination and CD4 T cells after COVID-19. In the study overall: Convalescent donors were composed of six males and four females, of whom two were Hispanic. Researchers treated cells with overlapping spike peptides taken from SARS-CoV-2, HCoV-NL63, HCoV-OC43 and HCoV-229E.

Sequencing of the DNA from cultured CD4+ T cells was carried out with the Oncomine TCR Beta short-read assay. MiXCR, applied by TCRdb to the PCR reads, yields one record per CDR3 protein. The data contain approximately 20,000 distinct CDR3 sequences, about 35% of them singletons. As for time point: late sampling 161 to 241 days after vaccination in three convalescent patients. Treatment meaning: roughly ten-day PBMC culture with coronavirus spike peptide pools or control peptides (ViraFEST assay). The CDR3 loop spans 16 amino acids. From germline, CDR1 is SGHTA and CDR2 FQGTGA. Trimming cost V 1 base and J 6 bases; bases outside gene matches: 6. Comment on this clonotype: The antigen is unknown.

The specimen comprised CD4+ T cells from blood, cultured in vitro, sampled about 7 months after SARS-CoV-2 vaccination. V gene TRBV7-3 combines with J gene TRBJ2-3; 11 bases align to TRBD2. This clonotype was sampled from a human donor who had recovered from COVID-19. CDR3 coding DNA: TGTGCCAGCAGCTTAAGAGCTAGCGGGAGGTTGGATACGCAGTATTTT. This encodes CASSLRASGRLDTQYF.